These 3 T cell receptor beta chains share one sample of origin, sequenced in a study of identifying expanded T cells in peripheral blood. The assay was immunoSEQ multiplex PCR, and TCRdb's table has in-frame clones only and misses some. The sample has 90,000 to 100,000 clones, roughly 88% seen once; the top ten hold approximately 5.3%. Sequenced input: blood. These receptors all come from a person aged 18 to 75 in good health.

Written as DNA, the CDR3 is TGTGCCAGCAGCTCCCAACTAGCGGAAAGCGAGCAGTACTTC. This gives the protein CASSSQLAESEQYF. This chain connects TRBV11-2 to TRBJ2-7; 8 bases align to TRBD2. The germline gives CDR1 SGHAT, CDR2 FQNNGV. This CDR3 is 14 amino acids long. V dropped 4 bases and J dropped 6; count of bases not matched to a gene: 8.

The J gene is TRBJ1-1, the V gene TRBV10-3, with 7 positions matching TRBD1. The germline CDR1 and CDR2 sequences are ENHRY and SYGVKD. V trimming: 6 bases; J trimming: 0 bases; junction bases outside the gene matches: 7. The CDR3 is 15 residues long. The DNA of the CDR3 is TGTGCCATCAGGCCAGCCACAGGGGTGAACACTGAAGCTTTCTTT. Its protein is CAIRPATGVNTEAFF.

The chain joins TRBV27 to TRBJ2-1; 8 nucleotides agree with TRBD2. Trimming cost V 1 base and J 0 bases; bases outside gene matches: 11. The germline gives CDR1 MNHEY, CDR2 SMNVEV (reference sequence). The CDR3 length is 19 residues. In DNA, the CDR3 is TGTGCCAGCAGTTTATACGGGGGGGGGTTCTCTAGCTCCTACAATGAGCAGTTCTTC. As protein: CASSLYGGGFSSSYNEQFF.